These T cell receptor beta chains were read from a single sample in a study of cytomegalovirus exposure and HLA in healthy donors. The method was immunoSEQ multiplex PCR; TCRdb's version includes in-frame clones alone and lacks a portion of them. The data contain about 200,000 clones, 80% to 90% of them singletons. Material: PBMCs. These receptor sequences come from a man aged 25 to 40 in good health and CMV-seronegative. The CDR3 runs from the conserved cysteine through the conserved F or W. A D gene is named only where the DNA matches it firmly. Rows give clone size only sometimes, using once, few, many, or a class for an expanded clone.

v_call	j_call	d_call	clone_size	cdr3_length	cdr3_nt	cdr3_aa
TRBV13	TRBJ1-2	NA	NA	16	TGTGCCAGCAGCTTAGGCAGGGGCAGGGCTTTTCGAGGCTACACCTTC	CASSLGRGRAFRGYTF
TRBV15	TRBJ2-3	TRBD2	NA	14	TGTGCCACCAGTCTAGCGGGGAGCACAGATACGCAGTATTTT	CATSLAGSTDTQYF
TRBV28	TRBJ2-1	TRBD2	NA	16	TGTGCCAGCAGTCCGGTTTCTAGCGGGGTTTTTAATGAGCAGTTCTTC	CASSPVSSGVFNEQFF
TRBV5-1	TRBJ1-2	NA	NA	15	TGCGCCAGCAGCTTGGGACCGGGAAGGGACTATGGCTACACCTTC	CASSLGPGRDYGYTF
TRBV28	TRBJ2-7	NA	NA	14	TGTGCCAGCAGTTCGGCCGGTCTCGGGTACGAGCAGTACTTC	CASSSAGLGYEQYF
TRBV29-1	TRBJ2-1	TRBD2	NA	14	TGCAGCGTCCCAGCGGGGGGCTCCTACAATGAGCAGTTCTTC	CSVPAGGSYNEQFF
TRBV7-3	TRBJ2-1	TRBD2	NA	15	TGTGCCAGCAGCTTATTAGCGGGGGGCTACAATGAGCAGTTCTTC	CASSLLAGGYNEQFF
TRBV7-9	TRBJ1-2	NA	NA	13	TGTGCCAGCAGCTTAGACAGGGCGGGTGGCTACACCTTC	CASSLDRAGGYTF
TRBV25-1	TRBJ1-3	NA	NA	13	TGTGCCAGCAGTGACGGACAGACCTACGCCATATATTTT	CASSDGQTYAIYF
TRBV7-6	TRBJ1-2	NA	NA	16	TGTGCCAGCAGCTTAGCGGGTGGGTACAGGAACTATGGCTACACCTTC	CASSLAGGYRNYGYTF
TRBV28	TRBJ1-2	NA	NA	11	TGTGCCAGCAGTTTAAATGAGGGCTACACCTTC	CASSLNEGYTF
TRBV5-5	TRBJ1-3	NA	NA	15	TGTGCCAGCAGTCAACAGGCCTACTCTGGAAACACCATATATTTT	CASSQQAYSGNTIYF
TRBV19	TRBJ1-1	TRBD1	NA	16	TGTGCCAGTAGTATCCCATCGCGCAGGGGGAGCACTGAAGCTTTCTTT	CASSIPSRRGSTEAFF
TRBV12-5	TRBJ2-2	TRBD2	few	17	TGTGCTAGTGGTTTCCCCTCGGCTAGCGGTAGCACCGGGGAGCTGTTTTTT	CASGFPSASGSTGELFF
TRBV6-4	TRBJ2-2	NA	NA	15	TGTGCCAGCAGTGACTCGATGGGTGCGGCCGGGGAGCTGTTTTTT	CASSDSMGAAGELFF
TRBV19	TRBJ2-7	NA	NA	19	TGTGCCAGTAGTATAGACCACCCTCGGGACTTTTCCTTCCACTACGAGCAGTACTTC	CASSIDHPRDFSFHYEQYF
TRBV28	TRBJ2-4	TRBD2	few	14	TGTGCCAGCAGTTTATCCGGGGGGGAAAACATTCAGTACTTC	CASSLSGGENIQYF
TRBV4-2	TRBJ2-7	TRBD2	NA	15	TGTGCCAGCAGCCAGCAAACCGGGGGGGCCTACGAGCAGTACTTC	CASSQQTGGAYEQYF
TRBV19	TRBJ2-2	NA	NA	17	TGTGCCAGTAGTGCCGGGACTTTTCCCCCGAACACCGGGGAGCTGTTTTTT	CASSAGTFPPNTGELFF
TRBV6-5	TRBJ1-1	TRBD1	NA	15	TGTGCCAGCAGTTACTACACAGGGGGCCACACTGAAGCTTTCTTT	CASSYYTGGHTEAFF
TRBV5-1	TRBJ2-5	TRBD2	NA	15	TGCGCCAGCAGCTCCGGACTAGTGGGCAAAGAGACCCAGTACTTC	CASSSGLVGKETQYF
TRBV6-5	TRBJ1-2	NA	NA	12	TGTGCCAGCAGACCAGTGGGCCATGGCTACACCTTC	CASRPVGHGYTF
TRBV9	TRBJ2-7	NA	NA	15	TGTGCCAGCAGCGTAGCTGACTCCTCGATCTACGAGCAGTACTTC	CASSVADSSIYEQYF